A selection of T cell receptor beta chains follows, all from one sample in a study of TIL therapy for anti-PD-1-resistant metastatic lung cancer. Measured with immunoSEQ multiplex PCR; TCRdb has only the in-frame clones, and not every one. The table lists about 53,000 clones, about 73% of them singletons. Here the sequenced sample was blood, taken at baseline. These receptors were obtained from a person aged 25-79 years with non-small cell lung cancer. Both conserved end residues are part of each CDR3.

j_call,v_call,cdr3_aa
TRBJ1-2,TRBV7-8,CASSYRILLQGAHGYTF
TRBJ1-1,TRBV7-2,CASSSFGPSEAFF
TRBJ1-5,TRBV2,CASRPERDQPQHF
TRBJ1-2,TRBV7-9,CASSKWDSGSPGYTF
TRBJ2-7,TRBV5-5,CASRSGGAYHEQYF
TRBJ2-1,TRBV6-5,CASRPGTGPYNEQFF
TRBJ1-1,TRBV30,CAWNRVYTEAFF
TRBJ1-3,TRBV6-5,CASSYQGAPGNTIYF
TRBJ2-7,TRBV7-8,CASSLALSLEQYF
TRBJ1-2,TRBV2,CASSPGDWGYGYTF
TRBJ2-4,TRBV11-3,CASSLPDGKNIQYF
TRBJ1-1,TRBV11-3,CASSIGTGRGTEAFF
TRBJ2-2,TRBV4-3,CASSQAGTGVDGELFF
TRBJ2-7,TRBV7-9,CASSRPTSGRIYEQYF
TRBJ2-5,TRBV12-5,CASGLVLGQNQETQYF
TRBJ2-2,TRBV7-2,CASSPIVSNTGELFF
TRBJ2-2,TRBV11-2,CASSLGSGGVLGTGELFF
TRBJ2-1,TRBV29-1,CSVEQAYNEQFF
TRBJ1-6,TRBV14,CASSQVSWGSPLHF
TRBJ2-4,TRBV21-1,CASSRGPKNIQYF
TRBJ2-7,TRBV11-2,CASTRDSYEQYF
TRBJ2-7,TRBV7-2,CASSWGLAGDYEQYF
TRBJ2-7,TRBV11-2,CASSSTGTGVRYEQYF
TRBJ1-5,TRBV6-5,CASRESNQPQHF
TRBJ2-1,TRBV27,CASSFNGPRWDEQFF
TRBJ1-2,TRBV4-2,CASSQDYRGGSFSYGYTF
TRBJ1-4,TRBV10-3,CAISAGQGDEKLFF
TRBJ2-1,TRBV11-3,CASSFHPGGAGASYNEQFF
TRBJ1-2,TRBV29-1,CSVGGSYGYTF